This TCR beta chain was recovered during a study of CD4 T cells in relation to SARS-CoV-2 and coronaviruses. As for the study in general: ViraFEST: roughly ten-day antigen culture of PBMCs, then TCR beta CDR3 sequencing.

Findings of the study overall: Monoreactive clones expanded significantly more to SARS-CoV-2 than crossreactive clones did.

The repertoire was sequenced with immunoSEQ multiplex PCR; TCRdb's copy has only in-frame clones and lacks some. The sample lists about 12,000 clones, around 73% occurring once. The CDR3 runs 15 residues. In germline, CDR1 is WSHSY, CDR2 SAAADI. V trimming: 6 bases; J trimming: 8 bases; junction bases outside the gene matches: 10. To note about this clone: Its antigen is not identified.

Unexposed donor CD4+ T cells date from about 2011-2019, before the COVID-19 pandemic. CD4+ T cells were isolated from the cells after nine to eleven days of culture. As cell numbers allowed, unexposed-donor CD4+ T cells faced SARS-CoV-2 S/N and four cold-coronavirus spikes. PBMCs were plated at roughly 2 million per well in IL-2-containing medium. This chain links TRBV10-2 with TRBJ1-4, with TRBD1 identical over 9 bases. The receptor was derived from a human donor in good health. Sequenced: CD4+ T cells from PBMCs, cultured in vitro. The CDR3 coding sequence is TGCGCCAGCAGGGACTCGGACAGGGGTGACGAAAAACTGTTTTTT. Translation: CASRDSDRGDEKLFF.